The T cell receptor beta chain described here comes from a study of T cell responses to AZD1222 COVID-19 vaccine. Study-wide points: Spike regions recognized by vaccine-associated CD4 TCRs spanned the protein, led by 160-218 and 743-854.

Germline V gene lookup returns CDR1 SGHTS and CDR2 YDEGEE. The V end lost 0 bases, the J end lost 4 bases, and 14 bases lay between the germline ends. This CDR3 is 17 amino acids long. Details on this clone: Its matching antigen is unknown.

This table comes from immunoSEQ multiplex PCR, and its TCRdb copy is limited to in-frame clones, with some not included. This sample has 120,000 or so clones; about nine tenths occur once, and the top ten carry about 1.5%. This clonotype was sampled from an adult in good health. The V call is TRBV5-8, the J call TRBJ1-6; D ambiguous. Sequenced here: peripheral blood, sampled on day 0 of AZD1222 vaccination. CDR3 nucleotides: TGTGCCAGCAGCTTGGTAACGGGGTTGACTTATAATTCACCCCTCCACTTT. This encodes CASSLVTGLTYNSPLHF.